This TCR beta chain is drawn from a study of Ad26.COV2.S vaccination and SARS-CoV-2 variants. The treatment is: some 19 received Ad26.COV2.S at low or high dose, single or two shots; about 5 received placebo; per-sample allocation not given. Samples were taken on day 63 after the first vaccine or placebo injection. Trimming stripped 1 base from V and 1 base from J, with 8 bases between. The CDR3 contains 14 residues. Germline CDR1 SGHRS, CDR2 YFSETQ. This clone appeared once. The antigen is not known. Assay: immunoSEQ multiplex PCR; the TCRdb copy retains only in-frame clones and omits some. The sample carries 500,000 or so clones, roughly 89% recorded once. Whole-study findings and limits: Those who received vaccine or placebo ended up with similar non-spike TCR breadth.

The genes are TRBV5-1 and TRBJ1-1; D unclear. The sequences come from peripheral blood, collected in a trial of Ad26.COV2.S vaccine versus placebo. This clonotype was sampled from a person between 18 and 65 years old who received the Ad26.COV2.S COVID-19 vaccine or a placebo. The CDR3 is CASSLPRENTEAFF. The CDR3 DNA follows: TGCGCCAGCAGCTTGCCTCGGGAGAACACTGAAGCTTTCTTT.